One T cell receptor beta chain is described in this entry. Unmatched junction bases numbered 2, after V lost 5 bases and J lost 3 bases. Germline-derived CDR1 and CDR2 are MNHNS and SASEGT. There are 16 residues in the CDR3. TCRdb itself ran the PCR reads through MiXCR, one entry per CDR3 protein. Found here are thousands of distinct CDR3 sequences, 67% of them singletons; the top ten hold about 24%. This sample stems from a study of CD4 and CD8 cells across lung adenocarcinoma regions. Sequenced material: CD4+ T cells from the center of a lung tumor. The chain recombines TRBV6-1 with TRBJ2-2; 14 bases match TRBD2. The TCR originated in a female donor with lung adenocarcinoma. The CD4 and CD8 labels of this study may be unreliable. The CDR3 here is CASSTGLAGDTGELFF. The CDR3 nucleotides are TGTGCCAGCAGTACGGGACTAGCGGGGGACACCGGGGAGCTGTTTTTT.